This T cell receptor beta chain emerged from a study of shared clonotypes between healthy human individuals. The count of this clone is one. Other nucleotide sequences from this sample produce the same CDR3. Original processing methods: Because ImmunoSEQ provided only junction sequences with no quality scores, the filtering differed. Libraries were prepared by immunoSEQ multiplex PCR; TCRdb keeps only in-frame clonotypes and omits some of them. V, J and clone size derive from that table, while D and trimming were established from the DNA sequence. The sample records about 1 million clones, about 74% being singletons. The CDR3 length is 11 residues. From germline, CDR1 is MDHEN and CDR2 SYDVKM. Between the trimmed V and J ends, which lost 6 bases and 1 base, there was a span of 3 bases. The donor population consisted of healthy HIV-negative adults with no recent acute infections or vaccinations.

Sequencing was carried out using memory CD4+ T cells sorted from blood. The subset was: CD45RA-negative fraction. This receptor was obtained from a man younger than 35 in good health. This chain links TRBV28 with TRBJ1-2; D uncertain. The CDR3 DNA reads as TGTGCCAGCAGAAGTAACTATGGCTACACCTTC. The encoded protein is CASRSNYGYTF.